The 5 T cell receptor beta chains listed next were all sequenced from one sample in a study of cytomegalovirus exposure and HLA in healthy donors. Vbeta (60) and Jbeta (13) primers were used in the PCR. The repertoire was sequenced with immunoSEQ multiplex PCR; TCRdb's copy has only in-frame clones and lacks some. This sample has about 190,000 clones, with around 86% found just once. Sequenced: PBMCs. These receptors were collected from a woman aged 18-35 years in good health and CMV-seronegative.

J is TRBJ2-4 and V is TRBV28; 9 nucleotides align to TRBD1. V shed 6 bases and J 3 bases; nucleotides not matched to a gene: 12. Germline V gives CDR1 MDHEN, CDR2 SYDVKM. The CDR3 covers 17 residues. In nucleotides, the CDR3 is TGTGCCAGCAGCCGCCGAGGGCCGGGACAGGGCAAAAACATTCAGTACTTC. Its translation is CASSRRGPGQGKNIQYF.

The chain has TRBV5-6 and TRBJ2-3; 11 positions agree with TRBD2. The V gene's germline CDR1 is SGHDT and CDR2 YYEEEE. This CDR3 spans 16 amino acids. The V gene end was trimmed by 1 base and the J gene end by 5 bases; junction bases not matched to a gene: 6. Written as DNA, the CDR3 is TGTGCCAGCAGCTTGAGGGTTCTAGCGGGAGGAGATACGCAGTATTTT. Protein product: CASSLRVLAGGDTQYF.

This clone is a singleton in its sample. V and J are TRBV10-3 and TRBJ1-3; TRBD1 aligns across 9 bases. The CDR3 is made up of 13 amino acids. From germline, CDR1 is ENHRY and CDR2 SYGVKD. After removal of 10 bases from V and 0 bases from J, the junction contained 1 base not matched to a gene. This chain's CDR3 is CATTGGSGNTIYF. The CDR3 DNA sequence: TGTGCCACGACAGGGGGCTCTGGAAACACCATATATTTT.

The V gene is TRBV7-9, the J gene TRBJ1-1; D perhaps matches TRBD1 (6 bases). Germline V gene sequence: CDR1 SEHNR, CDR2 FQNEAQ (reference sequence). The CDR3 runs to 12 residues. V lost 5 bases and J 7 bases, leaving 11 bases between the germline ends. The CDR3 region has the DNA TGTGCCAGCAGCCTTAAGGACAGTGAAGCTTTCTTT. Translated, it gives CASSLKDSEAFF. The full variable domain, with the rest looked up from reference TRBV7-9 and TRBJ1-1, is DTGVSQNPRHKITKRGQNVTFRCDPISEHNRLYWYRQTLGQGPEFLTYFQNEAQLEKSRLLSDRFSAERPKGSFSTLEIQRTEQGDSAMYLCASSLKDSEAFFGQGTRLTVV.

The rearrangement uses TRBV29-1 and TRBJ1-2; 7 bases match TRBD1. The CDR3 covers 13 residues. Germline V gene data show CDR1 as SQVTM and CDR2 as ANQGSEA. After removal of 7 bases from V and 4 bases from J, the junction contained 9 bases not matched to a gene. CDR3 loop: CSARQGTSYGYTF. As DNA, the CDR3 is TGCAGCGCCCGACAGGGCACCAGCTATGGCTACACCTTC. Combining the CDR3 with reference TRBV29-1 and TRBJ1-2 gives the whole variable domain SAVISQKPSRDICQRGTSLTIQCQVDSQVTMMFWYRQQPGQSLTLIATANQGSEATYESGFVIDKFPISRPNLTFSTLTVSNMSPEDSSIYLCSARQGTSYGYTFGSGTRLTVV.